This TCR beta chain appears in the sequencing data of a study of cytomegalovirus exposure and HLA in healthy donors. Background on the study: Samples from HLA-typed donors yielded approximately 88 million unique TCRs in an early data release. Study-level points and caveats: There were some public TCRs occurring in many donors, but most TCR sequences were rare. Analysis was carried out at a later point, and it linked a missense DCLRE1C variant to TCR beta V- and J-gene trimming. Solely CMV serostatus was available to characterize immune exposure.

CDR1 and CDR2 (germline): GTSNPN, SVGIG (reference sequence). This CDR3 region has 13 residues. The V and J ends lost 3 bases and 6 bases, in that order; junction bases with no gene match: 7. Details on this clone: Its specificity is not known.

The PCR was carried out with 60 Vbeta primers and 13 Jbeta primers. Method: immunoSEQ multiplex PCR; TCRdb's copy keeps in-frame clones and lacks some. The table records 150,000 or so clones, around 79% of them present only once. Sequenced: PBMCs. The receptor's source is a man aged 25-40 years in good health and CMV-seropositive. The J gene is TRBJ1-1, the V gene TRBV30; 7 bases are shared with TRBD1. CDR3 region: CAWREQGFAEAFF. The CDR3 DNA reads TGTGCCTGGAGAGAACAGGGGTTTGCTGAAGCTTTCTTT.